The 9 T cell receptor beta chains listed next were all sequenced from one sample in a study of blood T cell repertoires in COVID-19. Libraries were prepared by immunoSEQ multiplex PCR; TCRdb keeps only in-frame clonotypes and omits some of them. The sample has roughly 220,000 clones; around 84% are singletons. Sequencing was performed on peripheral blood. The origin of the receptors is a man aged 30-40 years with active or convalescent COVID-19.

V and J are TRBV20-1 and TRBJ2-7, with 8 bases that match TRBD1. Per the germline V gene, CDR1 is DFQATT and CDR2 is SNEGSKA (reference sequence). This CDR3 contains 14 residues. The V gene end was trimmed by 3 bases and the J gene end by 3 bases; junction bases not matched to a gene: 7. CDR3 coding DNA: TGCAGTGCTAGTCGAACAGGGGGTCTCTACGAGCAGTACTTC. It translates to CSASRTGGLYEQYF.

This clone was counted once. CDR3 in DNA: TGTGCCAGCAGCGGCACAGGGGGTACCTACGAGCAGTACTTC. This encodes CASSGTGGTYEQYF. The rearrangement uses TRBV21-1 and TRBJ2-7; the D call of TRBD1 is as the table states it, not checked on the DNA. TRBV21-1 is flagged as a pseudogene. CDR3 length: 14 amino acids.

This chain connects TRBV28 to TRBJ2-1; the D is unclear. CDR1 is MDHEN, CDR2 SYDVKM, per germline. The CDR3 is 15 amino acids. V lost 5 bases and J 4 bases, leaving 15 bases between the germline ends. DNA of the CDR3: TGTGCCAGCAGTGCGCAGGAACGACGGTACAATGAGCAGTTCTTC. This sequence encodes CASSAQERRYNEQFF.

This chain joins TRBV29-1 and TRBJ1-1, with TRBD1 identical over 10 bases. Germline CDR1 SQVTM, CDR2 ANQGSEA. V lost 6 bases, J lost 0 bases, and 13 bases stayed unmatched. This CDR3 has 17 amino acids. As DNA, the CDR3 is TGCAGCGTCGGAAGGTCCGGGACAGGGGACCTGAACACTGAAGCTTTCTTT. Translation gives CSVGRSGTGDLNTEAFF. The full variable domain, with the rest looked up from reference TRBV29-1 and TRBJ1-1, is SAVISQKPSRDICQRGTSLTIQCQVDSQVTMMFWYRQQPGQSLTLIATANQGSEATYESGFVIDKFPISRPNLTFSTLTVSNMSPEDSSIYLCSVGRSGTGDLNTEAFFGQGTRLTVV.

V usage is TRBV2 and J usage is TRBJ2-1, with D tentatively TRBD1 (6 bases). CDR1 is SNHLY, CDR2 FYNNEI, per germline. Trimming took off 6 bases at V and 14 bases at J, with 17 bases between the two ends. CDR3 length: 12 residues. CDR3 nucleotides: TGTGCCAGCAGAGAGACCGGGACATGGGAGTTCTTC. Its translation: CASRETGTWEFF. Looking up the rest from reference TRBV2 and TRBJ2-1 gives the full variable domain: EPEVTQTPSHQVTQMGQEVILRCVPISNHLYFYWYRQILGQKVEFLVSFYNNEISEKSEIFDDQFSVERPDGSNFTLKIRSTKLEDSAMYFCASRETGTWEFFGPGTRLTVL.

This chain uses TRBV7-2 with TRBJ1-4; a weak D match, TRBD1 (5 bases). Trimming removed 1 base at V and 4 bases at J, with 10 bases between. The CDR3 contains 15 residues. The germline gives CDR1 SGHTA, CDR2 FQGNSA. CDR3 residues: CASSLVAGLNEKLFF. CDR3 bases: TGTGCCAGCAGCTTAGTGGCAGGGCTTAATGAAAAACTGTTTTTT.

The chain combines TRBV6-9 with TRBJ2-3; D gene uncertain. Deletions cut 2 bases from V and 2 bases from J, with 8 bases between. The CDR3 is 14 residues long. Germline V gives CDR1 MNHGY, CDR2 SVAAGI. DNA for the CDR3: TGTGCCAGCAGTTATCCCGAGGTCACAGATACGCAGTATTTT. It translates to CASSYPEVTDTQYF.

The chain joins TRBV2 to TRBJ2-7; D is undetermined. This CDR3 spans 15 amino acids. The V end lost 1 base, the J end lost 1 base, and 11 bases lay between the germline ends. Germline V lookup: CDR1 SNHLY, CDR2 FYNNEI. Written as DNA, the CDR3 is TGTGCCAGCAGTGAAGGAATCGGTTTTTCCTACGAGCAGTACTTC. It yields the protein CASSEGIGFSYEQYF. Full variable domain (rest looked up from reference TRBV2 and TRBJ2-7): EPEVTQTPSHQVTQMGQEVILRCVPISNHLYFYWYRQILGQKVEFLVSFYNNEISEKSEIFDDQFSVERPDGSNFTLKIRSTKLEDSAMYFCASSEGIGFSYEQYFGPGTRLTVT.

The chain employs TRBV19 and TRBJ1-2, with a possible D match to TRBD1 (6 bases). Germline values: CDR1 LNHDA, CDR2 SQIVND (reference sequence). Trimming stripped 0 bases from V and 8 bases from J, with 10 bases between. This CDR3 region has 13 residues. The CDR3 spells CASSIDSRGGYTF. CDR3 bases: TGTGCCAGTAGTATAGATTCCAGGGGCGGCTACACCTTC.